The entry that follows covers one T cell receptor (beta chain) sequence. This sample was included in a study of T cell changes during pregnancy in multiple sclerosis. Trimming at V came to 2 bases and at J to 5 bases, leaving 9 bases not matched to a gene. CDR3 length: 16 amino acids. Germline CDR1 is GTSNPN and CDR2 is SVGIG (reference sequence). Using immunoSEQ multiplex PCR, the repertoire was profiled, and TCRdb retains in-frame clones only, with some absent. The data show more than 20,000 clones, around 81% seen once. The starting material was CD8+ T cells from peripheral blood mononuclear cells, obtained in the first trimester of pregnancy. The chain couples TRBV30 to TRBJ2-2; 9 nucleotides agree with TRBD1. This sequence originates from a female donor in good health, enrolled as a control in a pregnancy study. Here the CDR3 reads CAWSNHPGQGTGELFF. In DNA form, the CDR3 reads TGTGCCTGGAGTAATCATCCGGGACAGGGAACCGGGGAGCTGTTTTTT.